The clone carrying this TCR beta chain showed up just a few times. Its antigen is undetermined. As every portion of the isolated RNA was reverse transcribed, the sequencing read expressed TCRB transcripts. Naive, central memory and regulatory T cell samples averaged roughly 3.5 million immunoSEQ reads each. This table comes from immunoSEQ multiplex PCR, and its TCRdb copy is limited to in-frame clones, with some not included. The sample has about 260,000 clones; roughly 25% are singletons. The data are from a study of beta chain features in type 1 diabetes. Study results and caveats: Patients' naive, central memory and regulatory TCRB repertoires appeared more alike than those of healthy donors. Across all four CD4+ subsets, people with type 1 diabetes showed modestly shorter TCRB CDR3s.

Deletions cut 1 base from V and 3 bases from J, with 7 bases between. Germline CDR1 is KGHSH and CDR2 is LQKENI. This CDR3 comprises 14 residues. The chain uses TRBV18 and TRBJ1-3; D uncertain. Specimen: naive CD4+ T cells from blood. The sequence was collected from a woman in her twenties or thirties with type 1 diabetes. CDR3 amino acids: CASSPLTVGNTIYF. The CDR3 region has the DNA TGTGCCAGCTCACCACTCACGGTTGGAAACACCATATATTTT. Based on the CDR3 plus reference TRBV18 and TRBJ1-3, the full variable domain is NAGVMQNPRHLVRRRGQEARLRCSPMKGHSHVYWYRQLPEEGLKFMVYLQKENIIDESGMPKERFSAEFPKEGPSILRIQQVVRGDSAAYFCASSPLTVGNTIYFGEGSWLTVV.